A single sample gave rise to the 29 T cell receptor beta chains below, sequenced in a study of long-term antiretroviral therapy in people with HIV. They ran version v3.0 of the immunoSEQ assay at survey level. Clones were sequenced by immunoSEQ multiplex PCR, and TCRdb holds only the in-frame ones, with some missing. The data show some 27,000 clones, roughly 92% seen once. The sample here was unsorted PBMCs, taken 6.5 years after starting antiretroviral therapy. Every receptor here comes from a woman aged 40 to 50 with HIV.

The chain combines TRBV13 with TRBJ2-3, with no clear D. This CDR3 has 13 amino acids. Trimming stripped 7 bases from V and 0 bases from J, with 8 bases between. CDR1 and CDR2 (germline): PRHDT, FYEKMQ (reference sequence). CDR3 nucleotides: TGTGCCAGCACCGGGCGGAGCACAGATACGCAGTATTTT. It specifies CASTGRSTDTQYF.

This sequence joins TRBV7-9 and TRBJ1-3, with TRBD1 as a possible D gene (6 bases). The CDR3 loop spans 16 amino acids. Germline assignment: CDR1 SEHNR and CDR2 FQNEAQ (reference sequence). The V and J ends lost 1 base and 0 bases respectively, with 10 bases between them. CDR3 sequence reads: CASSLEGGNSGNTIYF. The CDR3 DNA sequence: TGTGCCAGCAGCTTAGAGGGGGGCAACTCTGGAAACACCATATATTTT.

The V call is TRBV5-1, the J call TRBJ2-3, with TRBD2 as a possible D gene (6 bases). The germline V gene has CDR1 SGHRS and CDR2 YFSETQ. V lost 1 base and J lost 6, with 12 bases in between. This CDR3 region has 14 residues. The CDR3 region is CASSLWGEDDTQYF. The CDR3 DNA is TGCGCCAGCAGCTTGTGGGGGGAGGACGATACGCAGTATTTT.

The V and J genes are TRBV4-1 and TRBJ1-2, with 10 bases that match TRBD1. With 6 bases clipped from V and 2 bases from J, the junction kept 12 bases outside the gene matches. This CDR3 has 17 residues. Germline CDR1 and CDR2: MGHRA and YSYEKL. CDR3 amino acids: CASSYTPGQGLNYGYTF. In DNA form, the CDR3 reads TGCGCCAGCAGTTACACTCCGGGACAGGGGTTGAACTATGGCTACACCTTC.

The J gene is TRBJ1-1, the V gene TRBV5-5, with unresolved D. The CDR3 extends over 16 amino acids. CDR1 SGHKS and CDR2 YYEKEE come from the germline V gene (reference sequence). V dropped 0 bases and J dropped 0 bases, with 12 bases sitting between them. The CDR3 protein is CASSLALGALNTEAFF. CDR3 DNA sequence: TGTGCCAGCAGCTTGGCCCTGGGCGCTCTGAACACTGAAGCTTTCTTT.

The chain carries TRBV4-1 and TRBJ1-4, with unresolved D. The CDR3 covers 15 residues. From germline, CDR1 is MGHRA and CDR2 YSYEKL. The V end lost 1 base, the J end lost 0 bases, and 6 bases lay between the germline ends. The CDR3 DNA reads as TGCGCCAGCAGCCAAGGCATCACAACTAATGAAAAACTGTTTTTT. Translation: CASSQGITTNEKLFF.

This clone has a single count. The CDR3 loop reads CASSIVDEQYF. CDR3 DNA: TGTGCCAGCAGCATTGTGGACGAGCAGTACTTC. J is TRBJ2-7 and V is TRBV5-5; D remains ambiguous. Germline values: CDR1 SGHKS, CDR2 YYEKEE (reference sequence). V was cut by 4 bases and J by 5 bases, with 7 bases left in between. The CDR3 has 11 residues.

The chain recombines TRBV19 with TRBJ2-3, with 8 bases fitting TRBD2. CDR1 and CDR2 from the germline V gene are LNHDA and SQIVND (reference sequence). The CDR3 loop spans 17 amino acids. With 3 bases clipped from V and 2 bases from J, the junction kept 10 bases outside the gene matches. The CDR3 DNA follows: TGTGCCAGTAGTATCAGGGGCCTAGCGGGCGCCACAGATACGCAGTATTTT. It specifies CASSIRGLAGATDTQYF.

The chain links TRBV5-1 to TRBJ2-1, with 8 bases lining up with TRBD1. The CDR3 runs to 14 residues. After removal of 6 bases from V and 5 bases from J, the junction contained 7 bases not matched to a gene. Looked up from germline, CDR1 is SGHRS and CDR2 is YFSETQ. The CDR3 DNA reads TGCGCCAGCAACCCTGGACAGGGAGACAATGAGCAGTTCTTC. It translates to CASNPGQGDNEQFF. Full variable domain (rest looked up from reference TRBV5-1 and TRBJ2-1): KAGVTQTPRYLIKTRGQQVTLSCSPISGHRSVSWYQQTPGQGLQFLFEYFSETQRNKGNFPGRFSGRQFSNSRSEMNVSTLELGDSALYLCASNPGQGDNEQFFGPGTRLTVL.

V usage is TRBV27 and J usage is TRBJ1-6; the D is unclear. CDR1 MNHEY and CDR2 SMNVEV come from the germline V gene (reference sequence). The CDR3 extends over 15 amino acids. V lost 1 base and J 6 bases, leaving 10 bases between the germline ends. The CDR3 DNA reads TGTGCCAGCAGTTTATTTCCGACTACTAATTCACCCCTCCACTTT. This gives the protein CASSLFPTTNSPLHF.

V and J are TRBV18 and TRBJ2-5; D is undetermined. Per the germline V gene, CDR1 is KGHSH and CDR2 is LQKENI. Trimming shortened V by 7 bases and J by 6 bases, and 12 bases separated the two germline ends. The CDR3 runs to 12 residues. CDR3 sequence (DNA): TGTGCCAGCTTGGGTCTAGGAAAGACCCAGTACTTC. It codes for CASLGLGKTQYF.

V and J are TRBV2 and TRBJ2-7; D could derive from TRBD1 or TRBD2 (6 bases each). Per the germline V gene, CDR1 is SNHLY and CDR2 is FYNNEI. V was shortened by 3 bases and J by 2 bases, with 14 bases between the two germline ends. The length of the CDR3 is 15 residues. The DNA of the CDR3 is TGTGCCAGCAGTGATCGGAAGGGGGGCGCCTACGAGCAGTACTTC. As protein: CASSDRKGGAYEQYF.

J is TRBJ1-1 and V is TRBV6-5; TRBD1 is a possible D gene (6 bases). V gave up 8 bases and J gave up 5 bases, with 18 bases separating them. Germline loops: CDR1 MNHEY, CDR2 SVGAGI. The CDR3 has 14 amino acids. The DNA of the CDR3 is TGTGCCAGCGAGGGTACAGGGCGGGGGACTGAAGCTTTCTTT. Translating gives CASEGTGRGTEAFF.

The CDR3 spells CASSLGQDGRNYGYTF. The CDR3 coding sequence is TGTGCCAGCAGTTTAGGGCAGGACGGGAGGAACTATGGCTACACCTTC. J is TRBJ1-2 and V is TRBV27; D unclear. Trimming shortened V by 2 bases and J by 2 bases, and 15 bases separated the two germline ends. Germline-derived CDR1 and CDR2 are MNHEY and SMNVEV (reference sequence). The CDR3 is 16 amino acids.

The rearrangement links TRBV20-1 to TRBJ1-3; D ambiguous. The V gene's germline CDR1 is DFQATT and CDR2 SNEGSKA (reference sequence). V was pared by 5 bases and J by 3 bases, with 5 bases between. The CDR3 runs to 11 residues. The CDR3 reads CSADGGNTIYF. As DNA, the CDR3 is TGCAGTGCTGACGGTGGAAACACCATATATTTT.

CDR3 sequence reads: CASSRKEGVSNSPLHF. The CDR3 DNA reads TGTGCCAGCAGCCGAAAAGAGGGGGTATCAAATTCACCCCTCCACTTT. This chain uses TRBV7-2 with TRBJ1-6; the D gene is possibly TRBD1 (6 bases). Germline CDR1 reads SGHTA; CDR2 reads FQGNSA. Deletions cut 5 bases from V and 7 bases from J, with 18 bases between. The CDR3 has 16 residues.

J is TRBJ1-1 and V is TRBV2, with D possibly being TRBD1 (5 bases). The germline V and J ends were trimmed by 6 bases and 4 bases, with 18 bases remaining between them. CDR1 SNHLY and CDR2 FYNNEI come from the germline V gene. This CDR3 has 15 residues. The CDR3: CASSPTPGLSTEAFF. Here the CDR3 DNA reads TGTGCCAGCAGCCCAACCCCAGGGTTGAGCACTGAAGCTTTCTTT.

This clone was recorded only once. The CDR3 reads CASSYSEVAGTVLFF. The CDR3 bases are TGTGCCAGCAGTTACTCTGAGGTGGCAGGGACTGTACTGTTTTTT. The V and J genes are TRBV6-6 and TRBJ1-4; maybe TRBD1 (5 bases). Germline assignment: CDR1 MNHNY and CDR2 SVGAGI (reference sequence). V was trimmed by 0 bases and J by 13 bases, leaving 18 bases between them. This CDR3 spans 15 amino acids.

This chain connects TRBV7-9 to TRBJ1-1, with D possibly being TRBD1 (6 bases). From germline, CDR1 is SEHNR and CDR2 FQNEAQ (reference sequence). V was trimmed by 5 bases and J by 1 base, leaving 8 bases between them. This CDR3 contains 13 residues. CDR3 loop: CASSQGPNTEAFF. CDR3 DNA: TGTGCCAGCAGCCAGGGGCCGAACACTGAAGCTTTCTTT.

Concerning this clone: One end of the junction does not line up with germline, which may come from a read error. The CDR3: CASSLLLEQALF. The DNA for the CDR3 is TGTGCCAGCTCACTCCTCCTTGAGCAGGCCCTCTTC. The rearrangement joins TRBV18 to TRBJ1-2; D is undetermined. The CDR3 contains 12 residues. Per the germline V gene, CDR1 is KGHSH and CDR2 is LQKENI.

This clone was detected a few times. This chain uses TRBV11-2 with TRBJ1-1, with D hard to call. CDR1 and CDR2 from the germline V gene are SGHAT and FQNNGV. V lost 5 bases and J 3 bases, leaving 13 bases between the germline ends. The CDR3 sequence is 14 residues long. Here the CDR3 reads CASSPEWTDTEAFF. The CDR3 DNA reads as TGTGCCAGCAGCCCGGAATGGACTGACACTGAAGCTTTCTTT. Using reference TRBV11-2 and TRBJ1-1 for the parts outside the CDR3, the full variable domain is EAGVAQSPRYKIIEKRQSVAFWCNPISGHATLYWYQQILGQGPKLLIQFQNNGVVDDSQLPKDRFSAERLKGVDSTLKIQPAKLEDSAVYLCASSPEWTDTEAFFGQGTRLTVV.

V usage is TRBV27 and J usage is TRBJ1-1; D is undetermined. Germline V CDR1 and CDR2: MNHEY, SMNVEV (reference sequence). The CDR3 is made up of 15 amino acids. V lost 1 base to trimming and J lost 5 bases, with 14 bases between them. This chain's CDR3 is CASSLLPPMGTEAFF. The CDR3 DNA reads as TGTGCCAGCAGTTTATTGCCACCTATGGGGACTGAAGCTTTCTTT.

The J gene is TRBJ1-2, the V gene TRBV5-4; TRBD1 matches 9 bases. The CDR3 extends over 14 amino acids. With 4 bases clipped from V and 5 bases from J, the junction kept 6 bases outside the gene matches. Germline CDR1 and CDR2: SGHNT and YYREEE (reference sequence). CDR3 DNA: TGTGCCAGCAGCATGGACAGGGGTCGATATGGCTACACCTTC. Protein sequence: CASSMDRGRYGYTF.

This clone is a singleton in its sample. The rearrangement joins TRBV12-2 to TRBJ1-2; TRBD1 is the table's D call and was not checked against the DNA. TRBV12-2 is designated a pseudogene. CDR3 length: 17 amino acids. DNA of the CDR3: TGTGCAAGTCGCTTAGTTGGGGGTGGGGGCGAGAGCTATGGCTACACCTTC. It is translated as CASRLVGGGGESYGYTF.

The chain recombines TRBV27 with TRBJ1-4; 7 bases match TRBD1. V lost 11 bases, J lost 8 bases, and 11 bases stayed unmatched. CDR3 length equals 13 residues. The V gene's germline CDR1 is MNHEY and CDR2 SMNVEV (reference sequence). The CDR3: CASKRAGQEKLFF. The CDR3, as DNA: TGTGCCTCAAAGAGGGCGGGACAGGAAAAACTGTTTTTT.

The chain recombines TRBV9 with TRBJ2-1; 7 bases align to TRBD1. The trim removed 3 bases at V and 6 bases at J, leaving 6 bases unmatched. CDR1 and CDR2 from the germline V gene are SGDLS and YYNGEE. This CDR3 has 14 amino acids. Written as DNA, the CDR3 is TGTGCCAGCAGCGAGTGGTCAGGGGGCAATGAGCAGTTCTTC. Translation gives CASSEWSGGNEQFF.

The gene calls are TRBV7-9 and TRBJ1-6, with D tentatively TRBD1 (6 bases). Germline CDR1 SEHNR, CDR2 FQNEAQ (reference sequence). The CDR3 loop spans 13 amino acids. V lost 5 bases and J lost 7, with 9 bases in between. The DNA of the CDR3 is TGTGCCAGCAGCCGGGGACAAAATTCACCCCTCCACTTT. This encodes CASSRGQNSPLHF.

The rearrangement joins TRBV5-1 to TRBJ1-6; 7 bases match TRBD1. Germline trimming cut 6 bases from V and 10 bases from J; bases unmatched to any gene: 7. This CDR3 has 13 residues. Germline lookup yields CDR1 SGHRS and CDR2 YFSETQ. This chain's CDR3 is CASTTGLSSPLHF. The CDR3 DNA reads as TGCGCCAGCACGACAGGGCTAAGCTCACCCCTCCACTTT.

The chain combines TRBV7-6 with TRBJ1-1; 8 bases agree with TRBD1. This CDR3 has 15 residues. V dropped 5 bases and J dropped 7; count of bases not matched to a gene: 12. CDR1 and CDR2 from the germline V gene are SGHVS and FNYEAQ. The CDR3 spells CASSPSDRGANEAFF. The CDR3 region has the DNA TGTGCCAGCAGCCCTTCTGACAGGGGCGCTAATGAAGCTTTCTTT.